Listed below are T cell receptor beta chains from one sample, sequenced in a study of T-cell memory formation after mild COVID-19. TCRdb called the 5' RACE reads again in MiXCR, with one record for every CDR3 protein. In the table there are approximately 45,000 distinct CDR3 sequences, 5.5% to 8.5% of which are singletons. The sequencing input was PBMCs or a T cell subset sorted from them (not recorded which). Source of these receptors: an adult who had mild COVID-19 (a few samples of this study predate the infection). Cell type and time point are not known. CDR3s include the opening cysteine and the closing phenylalanine or tryptophan. The D gene is left open where the match is weak. Size tells how often a clone was seen (once, few, many) or the class of an expanded clone, and some rows leave it out.

clone size | D gene | J gene | V gene | CDR3 protein | CDR3 DNA
many | . | TRBJ1-3 | TRBV6-5 | CAIGDGGNTIYF | TGTGCCATTGGGGACGGTGGAAACACCATATATTTT
many | TRBD1 | TRBJ1-6 | TRBV5-1 | CASSLYSPGGNSPLHF | TGCGCCAGCAGCTTGTATTCCCCAGGGGGTAATTCACCCCTCCACTTT
. | . | TRBJ2-3 | TRBV18 | CASSPRRGSTDTQYF | TGTGCCAGCTCACCAAGGAGGGGCTCCACAGATACGCAGTATTTT
. | . | TRBJ2-1 | TRBV12-3/TRBV12-4 | CASSLDLGHEQFF | TGTGCCAGCAGTTTAGACCTCGGGCATGAGCAGTTCTTC
medium-sized | . | TRBJ2-2 | TRBV21-1 | CASSKVAGTSETGELFF | TGTGCCAGCAGCAAAGTAGCGGGGACTAGCGAAACCGGGGAGCTGTTTTTT
. | . | TRBJ1-1 | TRBV12-3/TRBV12-4 | CASSLGIEAFF | TGTGCCAGCAGTTTAGGAATTGAAGCTTTCTTT
many | . | TRBJ2-1 | TRBV7-2 | CASSAGLNEQFF | TGTGCCAGCAGCGCAGGACTCAATGAGCAGTTCTTC
once | TRBD2 | TRBJ2-3 | TRBV2 | CASRMVAGDDTQYF | TGTGCCAGCAGGATGGTAGCGGGAGATGATACGCAGTATTTT
many | . | TRBJ1-1 | TRBV1 | CTSSQDLNTEAFF | TGCACCAGCAGCCAAGATCTTAACACTGAAGCTTTCTTT
many | . | TRBJ2-7 | TRBV3-1 | CASSQGLGYEQYF | TGTGCCAGCAGCCAAGGGCTAGGCTACGAGCAGTACTTC
many | TRBD2 | TRBJ2-1 | TRBV7-9 | CASSFTGGGLNEQFF | TGTGCCAGCAGCTTTACGGGAGGCGGGTTGAATGAGCAGTTCTTC
many | . | TRBJ2-3 | TRBV5-6 | CASRDSSTDTQYF | TGTGCCAGCCGGGACTCTAGCACAGATACGCAGTATTTT
many | . | TRBJ2-3 | TRBV9 | CASSTDTDTQYF | TGTGCCAGCAGCACAGACACAGATACGCAGTATTTT
many | TRBD1 | TRBJ2-3 | TRBV12-3/TRBV12-4 | CASSYGQGAHVTDTQYF | TGTGCCAGCAGCTACGGACAGGGGGCCCATGTTACAGATACGCAGTATTTT
many | TRBD2 | TRBJ2-1 | TRBV7-3 | CASSLGGTRRNEQFF | TGTGCCAGCAGCTTAGGCGGGACTAGGCGGAATGAGCAGTTCTTC
many | TRBD1 | TRBJ1-2 | TRBV7-9 | CASSLQGARDYGYTF | TGTGCCAGCAGCTTACAGGGGGCGCGGGACTATGGCTACACCTTC
many | TRBD2 | TRBJ2-5 | TRBV7-6 | CASSPTGLAGTDQYF | TGTGCCAGCAGCCCGACGGGACTAGCGGGGACCGACCAGTACTTC
few | . | TRBJ2-4 | TRBV18 | CASSPLREAKNIQYF | TGTGCCAGCTCGCCACTTCGGGAGGCCAAAAACATTCAGTACTTC
few | . | TRBJ1-4 | TRBV14 | CASSQVLHDRRNEKLFF | TGTGCCAGCAGCCAAGTTCTTCACGACAGGCGTAATGAAAAACTGTTTTTT
few | TRBD1 | TRBJ2-4 | TRBV30 | CASTWDSLAKNIQYF | TGTGCCTCAACCTGGGACAGCCTAGCCAAAAACATTCAGTACTTC
few | TRBD2 | TRBJ2-5 | TRBV2 | CASSPRSGGLGETQYF | TGTGCCAGCAGTCCTCGTAGCGGGGGCCTGGGAGAGACCCAGTACTTC
many | . | TRBJ1-1 | TRBV11-3 | CASSLRGEAFF | TGTGCCAGCAGCTTAAGAGGGGAAGCTTTCTTT
. | . | TRBJ2-7 | TRBV5-1 | CASSLEWSSYEQYF | TGCGCCAGCAGCTTGGAATGGAGCTCCTACGAGCAGTACTTC
many | . | TRBJ2-3 | TRBV9 | CASSVVTRAGITDTQYF | TGTGCCAGCAGCGTAGTTACTCGGGCGGGAATCACAGATACGCAGTATTTT
many | . | TRBJ2-2 | TRBV12-3/TRBV12-4 | CASSWRADGELFF | TGTGCCAGCAGTTGGCGGGCCGACGGGGAGCTGTTTTTT
few | . | TRBJ2-2 | TRBV7-6 | CASSLVGEMRTGELFF | TGTGCCAGCAGCTTAGTTGGGGAAATGAGGACCGGGGAGCTGTTTTTT
few | TRBD2 | TRBJ2-3 | TRBV2 | CASSKGLAGNGRADTQYF | TGTGCCAGCAGTAAGGGACTAGCGGGGAACGGTAGGGCAGATACGCAGTATTTT
many | TRBD1 | TRBJ1-2 | TRBV19 | CASRAGTVNGYTF | TGTGCCAGTAGGGCCGGGACAGTAAACGGCTACACCTTC
many | . | TRBJ2-2 | TRBV5-6 | CASSLAGATGELFF | TGTGCCAGCAGCTTGGCAGGAGCCACCGGGGAGCTGTTTTTT
few | . | TRBJ2-2 | TRBV11-2 | CASSPSVTGELFF | TGTGCCAGCAGCCCTAGCGTCACCGGGGAGCTGTTTTTT
. | TRBD1 | TRBJ2-2 | TRBV29-1 | CSVGQGVRTGELFF | TGCAGCGTTGGACAGGGGGTTAGGACCGGGGAGCTGTTTTTT
. | . | TRBJ2-7 | TRBV6-5 | CASSQGLIYEQYF | TGTGCCAGCAGTCAAGGACTGATTTACGAGCAGTACTTC
. | TRBD2 | TRBJ2-1 | TRBV5-1 | CASSSGTSEYNEQFF | TGCGCCAGCAGCTCGGGGACTAGCGAGTACAATGAGCAGTTCTTC
medium-sized | . | TRBJ2-5 | TRBV5-1 | CASSLGNRETQYF | TGCGCCAGCAGCTTGGGGAATAGGGAGACCCAGTACTTC
many | . | TRBJ2-3 | TRBV24-1 | CATSDRLPPGTQYF | TGTGCCACCAGTGACAGGCTCCCCCCCGGGACGCAGTATTTT
few | . | TRBJ2-1 | TRBV21-1 | CASSTRLAGVPIDEQFF | TGTGCCAGCAGCACCAGACTAGCGGGAGTCCCAATTGATGAGCAGTTCTTC
. | . | TRBJ2-2 | TRBV7-2 | CASRRGVTGELFF | TGTGCCAGCAGACGAGGGGTTACCGGGGAGCTGTTTTTT
. | . | TRBJ1-2 | TRBV19 | CASTPGRDYGYTF | TGTGCCAGTACCCCGGGACGGGACTATGGCTACACCTTC
few | . | TRBJ1-1 | TRBV6-5 | CASSYRRMNTEAFF | TGTGCCAGCAGTTATCGGCGAATGAACACTGAAGCTTTCTTT
. | . | TRBJ2-3 | TRBV20-1 | CSAKSVFGGRTDTQYF | TGCAGTGCTAAAAGTGTCTTTGGGGGGCGCACAGATACGCAGTATTTT
few | . | TRBJ1-2 | TRBV20-1 | CSARLIRTALNYGYTF | TGCAGTGCTAGGTTAATAAGGACAGCTCTAAACTATGGCTACACCTTC
few | . | TRBJ1-1 | TRBV29-1 | CSAHSQGEAFF | TGCAGCGCCCATAGTCAGGGTGAAGCTTTCTTT
. | . | TRBJ1-1 | TRBV5-5 | CASSLRGSRNTEAFF | TGTGCCAGCAGCTTACGTGGCAGCAGGAACACTGAAGCTTTCTTT
many | . | TRBJ2-2 | TRBV13 | CASSLVERTLTGELFF | TGTGCCAGCAGCTTAGTTGAAAGGACTCTGACCGGGGAGCTGTTTTTT